These T cell receptor beta chains were read from a single sample in a study of blood T cell repertoires in COVID-19. Method: immunoSEQ multiplex PCR; TCRdb's copy keeps in-frame clones and lacks some. The sample lists approximately 200,000 clones, 85% to 90% occurring once. Material for sequencing was PBMCs or T cells enriched from blood (not recorded which). These receptor sequences come from a woman aged 40 to 50 with acute COVID-19. Both conserved end residues are part of each CDR3. Fields, in order: J gene, V gene, CDR3 protein.

TRBJ1-4 TRBV6-2/TRBV6-3 CASSSIRMTGGFEKLFF
TRBJ1-1 TRBV5-1 CASNRGHEAFF
TRBJ1-2 TRBV5-4 CASSLVRQGDYGYTF
TRBJ1-1 TRBV19 CASSPPLPGTGGFLYTEAFF
TRBJ1-5 TRBV28 CASSPPSQPQHF
TRBJ1-3 TRBV3-1/TRBV3-2 CASSHQTGIGSGNTIYF
TRBJ2-7 TRBV6-5 CASRLIWYEQYF
TRBJ2-7 TRBV7-8 CASSLAGAGSYEQYF
TRBJ2-7 TRBV6-5 CASRGGPDEQYF
TRBJ2-5 TRBV7-2 CASSSYRLQETQYF
TRBJ2-3 TRBV10-1 CASSESGGRDTQYF
TRBJ1-4 TRBV5-1 CASSLVPGAEKLFF
TRBJ1-5 TRBV19 CASSPKTGGAGQPQHF
TRBJ2-3 TRBV4-1 CASSQDFLAAALADTQYF
TRBJ1-4 TRBV4-1 CASSTRGGSTNEKLFF
TRBJ2-1 TRBV4-1 CASSQDAYPYNEQFF
TRBJ1-2 TRBV28 CASRVRGGGYTF
TRBJ2-1 TRBV6-5 CASGESGGTYNEQFF
TRBJ2-1 TRBV28 CASSSVTGDYNEQFF
TRBJ1-4 TRBV25-1 CASSETGWGNEKLFF
TRBJ2-3 TRBV7-2 CASSFLRGRTDTQYF
TRBJ2-1 TRBV30 CAWSVLKWTSGSYNEQFF
TRBJ1-2 TRBV21-1 CASSPRTGTPYGYTF
TRBJ2-1 TRBV18 CASSGLAGGYEQFF
TRBJ1-4 TRBV11-2 CASSSPGGRGEKLFF
TRBJ1-5 TRBV28 CASSSGGLGNQPQHF
TRBJ1-5 TRBV25-1 CASSRTGANQPQHF
TRBJ1-2 TRBV7-9 CASSFHLRTGGNYGYTF
TRBJ1-1 TRBV7-7 CASSDSENTEAFF
TRBJ2-6 TRBV4-1 CASSQAPGTGADSGANVLTF
TRBJ2-2 TRBV27 CATRDRFFSGELFF